This T cell receptor (beta chain) was profiled in a study of OX40 agonist ivuxolimab in advanced cancers. The V gene lost 5 bases and the J gene lost 4 bases, with 10 bases spanning the gap. CDR3 length: 13 residues. Germline CDR1 and CDR2: SGHRS and YFSETQ. Some clones are missing from TCRdb's copy, which holds only in-frame ones; the method was immunoSEQ multiplex PCR. The sample yields more than 60,000 clones, roughly nine tenths seen once. The clonotype was recovered from an adult with an advanced solid tumor such as melanoma, head and neck, liver or kidney cancer. V is TRBV5-1 and J is TRBJ2-1; D gene unclear. Sequenced here: CD4+ or CD8+ T cells sorted from blood, sampled in a trial of the OX40 agonist ivuxolimab. Here the CDR3 DNA reads TGCGCCAGCAGTCTCCCCCCTTACAATGAGCAGTTCTTC. Its protein is CASSLPPYNEQFF.